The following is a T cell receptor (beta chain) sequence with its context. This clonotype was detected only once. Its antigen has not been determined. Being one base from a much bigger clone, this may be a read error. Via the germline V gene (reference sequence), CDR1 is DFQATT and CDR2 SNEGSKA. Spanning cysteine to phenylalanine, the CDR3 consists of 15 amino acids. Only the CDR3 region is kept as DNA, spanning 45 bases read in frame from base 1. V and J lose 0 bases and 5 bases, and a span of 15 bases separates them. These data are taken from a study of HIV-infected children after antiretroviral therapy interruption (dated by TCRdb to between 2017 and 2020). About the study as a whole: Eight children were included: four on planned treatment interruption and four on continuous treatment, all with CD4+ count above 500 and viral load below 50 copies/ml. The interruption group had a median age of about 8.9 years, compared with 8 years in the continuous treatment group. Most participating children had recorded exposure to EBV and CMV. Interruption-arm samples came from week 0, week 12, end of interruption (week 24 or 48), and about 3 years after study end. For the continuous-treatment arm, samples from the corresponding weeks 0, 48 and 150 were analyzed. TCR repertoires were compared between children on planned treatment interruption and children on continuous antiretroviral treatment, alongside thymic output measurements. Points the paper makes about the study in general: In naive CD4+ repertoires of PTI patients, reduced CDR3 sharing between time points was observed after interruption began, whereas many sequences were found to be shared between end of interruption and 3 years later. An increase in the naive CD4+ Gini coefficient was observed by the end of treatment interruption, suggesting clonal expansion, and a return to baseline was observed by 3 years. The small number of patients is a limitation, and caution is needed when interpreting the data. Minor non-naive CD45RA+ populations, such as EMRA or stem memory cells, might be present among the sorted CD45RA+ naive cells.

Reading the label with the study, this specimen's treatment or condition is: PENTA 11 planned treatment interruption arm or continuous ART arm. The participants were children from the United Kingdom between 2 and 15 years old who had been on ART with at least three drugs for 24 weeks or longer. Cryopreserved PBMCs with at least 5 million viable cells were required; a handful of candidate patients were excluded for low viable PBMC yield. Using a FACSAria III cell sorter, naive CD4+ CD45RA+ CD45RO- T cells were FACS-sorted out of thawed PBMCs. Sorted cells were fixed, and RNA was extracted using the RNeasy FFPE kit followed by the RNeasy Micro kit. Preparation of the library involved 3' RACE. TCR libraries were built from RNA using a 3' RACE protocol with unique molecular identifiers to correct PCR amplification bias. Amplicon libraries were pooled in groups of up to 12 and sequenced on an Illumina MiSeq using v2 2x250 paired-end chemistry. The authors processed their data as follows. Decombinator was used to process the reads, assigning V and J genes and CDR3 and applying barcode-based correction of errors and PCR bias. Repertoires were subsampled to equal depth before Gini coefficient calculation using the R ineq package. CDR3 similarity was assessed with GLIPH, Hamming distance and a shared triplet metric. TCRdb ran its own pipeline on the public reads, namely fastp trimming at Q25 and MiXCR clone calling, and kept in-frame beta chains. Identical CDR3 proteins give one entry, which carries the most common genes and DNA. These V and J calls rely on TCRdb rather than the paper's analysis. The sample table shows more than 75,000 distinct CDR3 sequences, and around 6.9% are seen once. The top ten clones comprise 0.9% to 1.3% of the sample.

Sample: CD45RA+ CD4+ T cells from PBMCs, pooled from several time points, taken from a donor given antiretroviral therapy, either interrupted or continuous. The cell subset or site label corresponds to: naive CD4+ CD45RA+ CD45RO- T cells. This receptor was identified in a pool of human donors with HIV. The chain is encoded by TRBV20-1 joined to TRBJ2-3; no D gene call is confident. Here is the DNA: TGCAGTGCTAGAGATCTGACGGGCCTCAAAGATACGCAGTATTTT. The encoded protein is CSARDLTGLKDTQYF.